This paragraph reports one T cell receptor (beta chain). Looked up from germline, CDR1 is SGHRS and CDR2 is YFSETQ. V gave up 2 bases and J gave up 13 bases, with 19 bases separating them. The CDR3 contains 14 residues. The entry originates in a study of identical twins. One entry per CDR3 protein, called by TCRdb with MiXCR from the 5' RACE reads. This table has approximately 1.8 million distinct CDR3 sequences, roughly a third appearing once. The sequencing sample was made of cord blood. The gene calls are TRBV5-1 and TRBJ2-1; maybe TRBD1 (6 bases). This receptor was obtained from a newborn girl in good health. The DNA of the CDR3 is TGCGCCAGCAGCTTCCGACAGGACCGAGAGACCCAGTTCTTC. Its protein product is CASSFRQDRETQFF.